This T cell receptor beta chain was obtained from a study of T cell responses to AZD1222 COVID-19 vaccine. Study-wide results and limits: Spike-specific TCR repertoires showed rising breadth and depth after two AZD1222 doses. Repertoire collection took place solely once the T cell response had peaked. In a largely white British group with more females than males, clonal diversity was possibly underestimated. Baseline antibody screening turned up just six seropositive AZD1222 recipients.

On this clone itself: The target antigen is unknown.

V gave up 4 bases and J gave up 3 bases, with 16 bases separating them. In germline, CDR1 is SGHTA, CDR2 FQGTGA. The CDR3 has 15 residues. Libraries were prepared by immunoSEQ multiplex PCR; TCRdb keeps only in-frame clonotypes and omits some of them. Among 150,000 to 190,000 clones, 88% were seen once, and the ten largest hold approximately 7%. The source is an adult who had recovered from COVID-19. The specimen comprised peripheral blood, sampled after recovery from COVID-19. The V and J genes are TRBV7-3 and TRBJ2-7; maybe TRBD2 (6 bases). CDR3 sequence (DNA): TGTGCCAGCAGCTCAAAGGGAGGATCCTTCTACGAGCAGTACTTC. Translation: CASSSKGGSFYEQYF.